This TCR beta chain was retrieved from a study of cytomegalovirus exposure and HLA in healthy donors. Details on this clone: Its target is not known.

Study-wide results and limits: Among TCR beta chains, those listed as cytomegalovirus-associated numbered about 160. Later, an analysis found that TCR clusters from the first cohort tended to co-occur in the roughly 120 validation repertoires.

Profiling relied on immunoSEQ multiplex PCR, and the TCRdb table lists in-frame clones only, not all of them. The repertoire holds approximately 88,000 clones, about 96% seen once, with approximately 1.3% in the top ten. The sample was PBMCs. The origin of this receptor is a woman aged 18-29 years in good health and CMV-seronegative.

The CDR3 bases are TGTGCCAGCAGGGTCGACAGCTACGAGCAGTACTTC. Translating gives CASRVDSYEQYF. The chain joins TRBV6-5 to TRBJ2-7; weak D call: TRBD1 (5 bases). The V and J ends lost 6 bases and 3 bases respectively, with 9 bases between them. Per germline, CDR1 MNHEY and CDR2 SVGAGI. The CDR3 totals 12 residues.